This T cell receptor beta chain came from a study of immune evolution from preneoplasia to lung adenocarcinoma. Assay used: immunoSEQ multiplex PCR; TCRdb lists only in-frame clones, some missing. The sample lists thousands of clones, 85% to 90% seen once, with about 2.1% in the top ten. This CDR3 is built from 15 residues. V was shortened by 0 bases and J by 1 base, with 8 bases between the two germline ends. Germline V gene sequence: CDR1 MNHNS, CDR2 SASEGT. The receptor comes from a person aged 70 to 85 with lung adenocarcinoma. Sequenced input: FFPE atypical adenomatous hyperplasia tissue from the lung. The subset: atypical adenomatous hyperplasia (AAH), lung preneoplasia. The chain uses TRBV6-1 and TRBJ2-3; D possibly corresponds to TRBD1 (6 bases). The DNA for the CDR3 is TGTGCCAGCAGTGAAGCGGCAGGGGGCACAGATACGCAGTATTTT. It codes for CASSEAAGGTDTQYF.